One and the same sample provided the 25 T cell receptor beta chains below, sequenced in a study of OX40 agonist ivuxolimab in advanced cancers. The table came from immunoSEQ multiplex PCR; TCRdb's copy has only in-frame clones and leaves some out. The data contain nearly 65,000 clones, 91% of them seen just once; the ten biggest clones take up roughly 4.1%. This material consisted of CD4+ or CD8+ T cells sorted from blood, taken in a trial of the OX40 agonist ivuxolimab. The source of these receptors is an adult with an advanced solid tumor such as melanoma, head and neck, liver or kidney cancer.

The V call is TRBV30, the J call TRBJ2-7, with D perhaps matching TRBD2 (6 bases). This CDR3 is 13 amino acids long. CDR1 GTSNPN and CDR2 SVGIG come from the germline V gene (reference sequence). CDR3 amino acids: CDAFRDCPYEQYF. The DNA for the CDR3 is TGTGACGCCTTCCGGGACTGCCCCTACGAGCAGTACTTC. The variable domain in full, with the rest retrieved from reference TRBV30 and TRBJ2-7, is SQTIHQWPATLVQPVGSPLSLECTVEGTSNPNLYWYRQAAGRGLQLLFYSVGIGQISSEVPQNLSASRPQDRQFILSSKKLLLSDSGFYLCDAFRDCPYEQYFGPGTRLTVT.

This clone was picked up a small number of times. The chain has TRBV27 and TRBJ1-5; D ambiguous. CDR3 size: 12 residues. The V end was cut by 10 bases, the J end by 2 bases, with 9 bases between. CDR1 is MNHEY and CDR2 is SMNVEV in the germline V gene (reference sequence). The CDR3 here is CATRRGNQPQHF. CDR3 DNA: TGTGCCACAAGACGGGGCAATCAGCCCCAGCATTTT.

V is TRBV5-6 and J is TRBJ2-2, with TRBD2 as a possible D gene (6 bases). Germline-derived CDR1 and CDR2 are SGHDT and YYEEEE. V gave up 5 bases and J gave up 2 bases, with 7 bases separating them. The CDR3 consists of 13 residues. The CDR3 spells CASSSGNTGELFF. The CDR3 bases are TGTGCCAGCAGTAGCGGAAACACCGGGGAGCTGTTTTTT.

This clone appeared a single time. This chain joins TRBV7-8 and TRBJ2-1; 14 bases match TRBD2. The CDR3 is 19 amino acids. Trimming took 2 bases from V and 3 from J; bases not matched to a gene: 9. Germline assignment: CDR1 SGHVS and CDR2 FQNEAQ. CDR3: CASSLMARGTSGSYNEQFF. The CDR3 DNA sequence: TGTGCCAGCAGCTTAATGGCCCGAGGGACTAGCGGGAGCTACAATGAGCAGTTCTTC.

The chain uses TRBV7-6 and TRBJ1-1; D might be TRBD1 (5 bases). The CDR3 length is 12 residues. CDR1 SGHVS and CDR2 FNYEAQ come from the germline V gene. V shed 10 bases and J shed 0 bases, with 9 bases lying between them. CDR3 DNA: TGTGCCATTGGGGACCTGAACACTGAAGCTTTCTTT. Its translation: CAIGDLNTEAFF.

The CDR3 coding sequence is TGTGCCAGCAGTTTATTTCAGGGGGCAGACGAGCAGTACTTC. As protein: CASSLFQGADEQYF. The rearrangement joins TRBV28 to TRBJ2-7, with TRBD1 identical over 8 bases. The germline V gene encodes CDR1 MDHEN and CDR2 SYDVKM. With V trimmed by 1 base and J by 5 bases, 4 bases remained unmatched. This CDR3 spans 14 amino acids.

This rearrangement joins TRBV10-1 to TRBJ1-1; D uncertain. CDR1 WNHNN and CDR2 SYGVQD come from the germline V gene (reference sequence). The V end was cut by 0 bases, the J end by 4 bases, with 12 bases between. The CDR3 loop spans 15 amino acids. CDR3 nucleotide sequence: TGCGCCAGCAGTGAGTCGATTGGTGGTGTCACTGAAGCTTTCTTT. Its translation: CASSESIGGVTEAFF.

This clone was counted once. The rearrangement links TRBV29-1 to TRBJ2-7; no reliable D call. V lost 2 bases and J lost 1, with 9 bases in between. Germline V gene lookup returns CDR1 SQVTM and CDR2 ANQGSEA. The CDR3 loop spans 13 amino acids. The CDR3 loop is CSVEQDPSYEQYF. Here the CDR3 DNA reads TGCAGCGTTGAACAGGACCCGTCCTACGAGCAGTACTTC.

The CDR3 DNA sequence: TGTGCCAGCAGCTTGTCGACCCGCCAAGAGACCCAGTACTTC. This translates into CASSLSTRQETQYF. The V call is TRBV5-5, the J call TRBJ2-5; D is unresolved. The germline V gene has CDR1 SGHKS and CDR2 YYEKEE (reference sequence). The CDR3 is 14 residues long. Trimming shortened V by 1 base and J by 1 base, and 8 bases separated the two germline ends.

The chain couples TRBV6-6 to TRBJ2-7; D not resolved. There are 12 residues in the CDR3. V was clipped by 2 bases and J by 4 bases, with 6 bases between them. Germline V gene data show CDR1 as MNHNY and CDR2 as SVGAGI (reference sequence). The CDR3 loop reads CASSYGYYEQYF. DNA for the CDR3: TGTGCCAGCAGTTACGGGTATTACGAGCAGTACTTC.

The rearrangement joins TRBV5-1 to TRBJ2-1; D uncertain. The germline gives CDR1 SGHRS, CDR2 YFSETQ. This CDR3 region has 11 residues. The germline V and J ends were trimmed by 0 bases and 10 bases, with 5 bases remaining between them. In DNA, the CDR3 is TGCGCCAGCAGCTTGGTCAAAGAGCAGTTCTTC. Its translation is CASSLVKEQFF.

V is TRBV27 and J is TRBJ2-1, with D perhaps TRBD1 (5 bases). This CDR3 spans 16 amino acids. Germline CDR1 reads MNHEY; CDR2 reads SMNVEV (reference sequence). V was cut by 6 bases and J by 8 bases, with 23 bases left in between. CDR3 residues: CASSPSVGHLGYEQFF. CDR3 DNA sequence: TGTGCCAGCAGCCCCTCTGTAGGACACCTGGGGTATGAGCAGTTCTTC.

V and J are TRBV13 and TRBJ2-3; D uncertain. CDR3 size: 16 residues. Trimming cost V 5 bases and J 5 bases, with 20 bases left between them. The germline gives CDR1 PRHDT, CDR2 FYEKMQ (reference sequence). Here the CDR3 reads CASSPSTDMAQDTQYF. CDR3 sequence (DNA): TGTGCCAGCAGCCCCTCGACTGACATGGCCCAAGATACGCAGTATTTT.

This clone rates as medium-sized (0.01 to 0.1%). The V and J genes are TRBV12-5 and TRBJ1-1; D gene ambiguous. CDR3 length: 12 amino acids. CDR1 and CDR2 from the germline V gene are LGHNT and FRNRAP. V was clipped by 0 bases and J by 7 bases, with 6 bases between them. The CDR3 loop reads CASGLVGSEAFF. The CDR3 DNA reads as TGTGCTAGTGGTTTGGTAGGAAGTGAAGCTTTCTTT.

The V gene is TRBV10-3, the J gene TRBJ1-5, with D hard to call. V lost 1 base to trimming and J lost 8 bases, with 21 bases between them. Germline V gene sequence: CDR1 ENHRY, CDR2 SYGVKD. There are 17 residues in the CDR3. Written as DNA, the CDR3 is TGTGCCATCAGTGAGTTCGACCCAGTCTCGAAGAATAAGCCCCAGCATTTT. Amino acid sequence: CAISEFDPVSKNKPQHF.

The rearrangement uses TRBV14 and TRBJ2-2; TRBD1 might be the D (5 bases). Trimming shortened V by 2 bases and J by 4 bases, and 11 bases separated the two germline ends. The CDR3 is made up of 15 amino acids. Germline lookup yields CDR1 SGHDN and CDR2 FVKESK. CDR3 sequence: CASSQIAGPTGELFF. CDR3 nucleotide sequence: TGTGCCAGCAGCCAAATAGCAGGGCCCACCGGGGAGCTGTTTTTT.

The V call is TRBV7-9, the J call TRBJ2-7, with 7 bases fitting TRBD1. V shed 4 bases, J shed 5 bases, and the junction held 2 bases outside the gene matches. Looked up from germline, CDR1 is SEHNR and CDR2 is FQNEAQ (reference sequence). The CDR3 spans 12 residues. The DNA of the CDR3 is TGTGCCAGCAGCTCTACAGGGGACGAGCAGTACTTC. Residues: CASSSTGDEQYF.

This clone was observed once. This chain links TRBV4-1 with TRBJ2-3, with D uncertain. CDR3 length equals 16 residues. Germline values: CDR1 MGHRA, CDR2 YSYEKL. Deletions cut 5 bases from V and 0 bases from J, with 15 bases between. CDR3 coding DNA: TGCGCCAGCAGCTACGGGTCTTACGCTAGCACAGATACGCAGTATTTT. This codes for CASSYGSYASTDTQYF.

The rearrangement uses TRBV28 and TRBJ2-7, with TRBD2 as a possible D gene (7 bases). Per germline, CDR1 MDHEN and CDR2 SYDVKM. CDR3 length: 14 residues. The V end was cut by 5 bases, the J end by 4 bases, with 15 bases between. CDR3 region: CASSDRGGLYEQYF. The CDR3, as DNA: TGTGCCAGCAGTGATCGCGGGGGCTTGTACGAGCAGTACTTC.

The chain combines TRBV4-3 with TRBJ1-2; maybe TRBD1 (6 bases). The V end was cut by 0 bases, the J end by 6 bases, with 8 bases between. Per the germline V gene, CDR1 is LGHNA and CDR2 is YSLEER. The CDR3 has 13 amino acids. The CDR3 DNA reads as TGCGCCAGCAGCCAAGATGCAGGGGATGGCTACACCTTC. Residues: CASSQDAGDGYTF.

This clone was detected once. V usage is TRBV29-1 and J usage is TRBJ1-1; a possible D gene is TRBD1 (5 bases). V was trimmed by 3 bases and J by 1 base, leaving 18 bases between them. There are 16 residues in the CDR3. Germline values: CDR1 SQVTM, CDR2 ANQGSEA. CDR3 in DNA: TGCAGCGTTGAGTGGGGCCTACCAATTCCGAACACTGAAGCTTTCTTT. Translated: CSVEWGLPIPNTEAFF.

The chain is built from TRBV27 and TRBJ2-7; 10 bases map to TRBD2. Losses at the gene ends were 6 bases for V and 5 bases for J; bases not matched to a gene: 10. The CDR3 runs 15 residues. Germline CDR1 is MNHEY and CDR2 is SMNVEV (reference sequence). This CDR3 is CASSSYSGRFNEQYF. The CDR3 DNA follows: TGTGCCAGCAGCTCATATAGCGGGAGGTTCAACGAGCAGTACTTC.

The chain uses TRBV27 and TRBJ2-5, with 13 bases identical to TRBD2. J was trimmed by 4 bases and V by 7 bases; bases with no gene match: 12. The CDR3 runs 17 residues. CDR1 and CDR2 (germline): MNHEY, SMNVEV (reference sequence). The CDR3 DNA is TGTGCCAGCAAACAACTAGCGGGAGGGCCCCTGGTAGAGACCCAGTACTTC. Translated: CASKQLAGGPLVETQYF.

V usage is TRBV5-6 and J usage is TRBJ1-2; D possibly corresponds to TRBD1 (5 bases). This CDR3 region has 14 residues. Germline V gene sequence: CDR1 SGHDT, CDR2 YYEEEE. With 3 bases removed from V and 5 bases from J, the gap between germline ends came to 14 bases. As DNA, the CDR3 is TGTGCCAGCAGCTCGGCGAGGGGAAATTATGGCTACACCTTC. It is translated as CASSSARGNYGYTF.

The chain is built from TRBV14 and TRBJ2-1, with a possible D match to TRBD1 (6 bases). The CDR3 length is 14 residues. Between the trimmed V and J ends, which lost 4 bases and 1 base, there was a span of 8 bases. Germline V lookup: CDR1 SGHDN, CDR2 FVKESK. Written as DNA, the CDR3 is TGTGCCAGCAGCCGAAGGGGGTCCTACAATGAGCAGTTCTTC. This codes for CASSRRGSYNEQFF.